The clone carrying this T cell receptor (beta chain) has just one count. Positively selected for CCR7, the CD45RO-negative cells used as naive CD8 cells excluded terminally differentiated effector memory CD45RA+ cells. Some clones are missing from TCRdb's copy, which holds only in-frame ones; the method was immunoSEQ multiplex PCR. The sample consists of some 2 million clones, roughly 95% of them appearing once. This record comes from a study of shared clonotypes between healthy human individuals. The CDR3 consists of 12 residues. V lost 5 bases and J 9 bases, leaving 11 bases between the germline ends. Germline V gene lookup returns CDR1 MNHNY and CDR2 SVGAGI (reference sequence).

This TCR derives from a man between 18 and 35 years old in good health. Specimen: naive CD8+ T cells sorted from blood. This chain joins TRBV6-6 and TRBJ2-1, with D unclear. The CDR3 is CASSRGASEQFF. In DNA, the CDR3 is TGTGCCAGCAGTCGAGGAGCTTCTGAGCAGTTCTTC.